These T cell receptor beta chains were read from a single sample in a study of early T cells in non-severe SARS-CoV-2 infection. TCRdb reprocessed the 5' RACE reads via MiXCR and lists one record per CDR3 protein. The sample has 37,000 or so distinct CDR3 sequences, roughly 6% seen once. Sequenced material: whole blood. These receptors were collected from an adult who was a healthcare worker with PCR-confirmed SARS-CoV-2 infection or an uninfected control (not recorded which). The CDR3 runs from the conserved cysteine through the conserved F or W. Size is stated for part of the rows, as once, few or many counts, or as a class when the clone is expanded.

cdr3_length j_call v_call clone_size cdr3_aa
17 TRBJ2-4 TRBV6-6 NA CASSPGTPLGAKNIQYF
15 TRBJ2-1 TRBV12-3/TRBV12-4 many CASSQLAGARNEQFF
16 TRBJ1-2 TRBV6-1 many CASSGDGTGGGYGYTF
14 TRBJ2-7 TRBV11-2 many CASSLAGGPAEQYF
16 TRBJ1-2 TRBV12-5 NA CASVPDRGRRNYGYTF
19 TRBJ2-7 TRBV20-1 many CSARDSSSLAGGGIYEQYF
17 TRBJ1-6 TRBV7-2 many CASSSDTRSSYNSPLHF
15 TRBJ2-7 TRBV4-2 many CASSPVRAGGREQYF
15 TRBJ1-6 TRBV20-1 many CSARDRQGARSPLHF
13 TRBJ1-2 TRBV27 many CASGRDTYYGYTF
12 TRBJ1-3 TRBV20-1 NA CSARDLANTIYF
14 TRBJ2-7 TRBV28 NA CASSQGTGGYEQYF
12 TRBJ2-5 TRBV2 few CASSEDVGTQYF
14 TRBJ2-2 TRBV12-3/TRBV12-4 many CASSSRQGANPLFF
15 TRBJ2-3 TRBV19 many CASSIGGGRPDTQYF
13 TRBJ2-7 TRBV20-1 many CSASLGLTYEQYF
15 TRBJ1-1 TRBV7-6 NA CASSLETGGNTEAFF
12 TRBJ1-2 TRBV30 many CAWSQGNYGYTF
15 TRBJ2-7 TRBV3-1 NA CASSQYHTSSYEQYF
13 TRBJ2-7 TRBV2 many CAITRTDSYEQYF
12 TRBJ1-4 TRBV3-1 many CASSQARAKLFF
12 TRBJ2-7 TRBV20-1 NA CSARDRTYEQYF
15 TRBJ1-1 TRBV2 few CASSEARGLTTEAFF
14 TRBJ2-7 TRBV19 many CATSHTNRPYEQYF
14 TRBJ2-5 TRBV19 NA CASSVGQRGETQYF
14 TRBJ1-2 TRBV29-1 NA CSVEAQPNYYGYTF
13 TRBJ1-2 TRBV30 many CASHRDRSYGYTF
17 TRBJ2-6 TRBV19 many CASTPPGRATGANVLTF
14 TRBJ2-1 TRBV7-9 many CASSEGQARHEQFF
12 TRBJ2-5 TRBV6-2/TRBV6-3 many CASSLREETQYF
16 TRBJ2-1 TRBV7-9 few CASSLWGGSSYNEQFF
15 TRBJ2-1 TRBV7-9 many CASSLWDSSYNEQFF
15 TRBJ2-3 TRBV11-2 many CASSQTGTATDTQYF
14 TRBJ1-6 TRBV5-6 many CASSYRFYNSPLHF
13 TRBJ2-1 TRBV10-3 many CAIGAMTYNEQFF
15 TRBJ1-1 TRBV12-3/TRBV12-4 NA CASSSNRGGNTEAFF
15 TRBJ1-2 TRBV30 many CAWSVRITGGYGYTF
15 TRBJ2-1 TRBV11-1 few CASSSSSGRYDEQFF
15 TRBJ1-1 TRBV7-9 NA CASSPPGGWNTEAFF
12 TRBJ1-1 TRBV10-3 many CAISESWAEAFF
14 TRBJ2-3 TRBV27 many CASSPRGSTDTQYF
15 TRBJ2-7 TRBV7-9 many CASSPRGGLLGEQYF
13 TRBJ1-2 TRBV7-3 many CASSFEDGYGYTF
15 TRBJ2-3 TRBV20-1 many CSAPAPGTGSDTQYF
15 TRBJ2-7 TRBV7-2 few CASMPRSGASYEQYF